A single sample is the source of the 20 T cell receptor beta chains below, sequenced in a study of T cells after yellow fever vaccination. MiXCR was run by TCRdb on the 5' RACE reads, yielding one entry per CDR3 protein. In the table there are around 610,000 distinct CDR3 sequences, about 14% of which are singletons. Sequencing used PBMCs, obtained on the day of the yellow fever booster vaccination. The receptors derive from a man aged 25 to 45 who received the YFV17D yellow fever vaccine.

The rearrangement joins TRBV29-1 to TRBJ2-6, with 9 bases identical to TRBD1. Germline V gives CDR1 SQVTM, CDR2 ANQGSEA. This CDR3 is built from 19 residues. The V segment lost 4 bases and the J segment 0 bases; nucleotides outside the gene matches: 13. The CDR3 loop is CSVGLGTGIGGSGANVLTF. The CDR3 nucleotides read TGCAGCGTTGGGCTCGGGACAGGGATTGGGGGCTCTGGGGCCAACGTCCTGACTTTC.

The chain recombines TRBV20-1 with TRBJ1-2; TRBD1 agrees at 8 bases. The CDR3 is 14 amino acids. Per germline, CDR1 DFQATT and CDR2 SNEGSKA (reference sequence). Unmatched junction bases numbered 10, after V lost 3 bases and J lost 7 bases. This CDR3 reads CSARAIGQGGGYTF. CDR3 bases: TGCAGTGCTAGGGCTATCGGACAGGGAGGTGGCTACACCTTC.

The J gene is TRBJ2-7, the V gene TRBV20-1; TRBD1 is a possible D gene (5 bases). Germline-derived CDR1 and CDR2 are DFQATT and SNEGSKA (reference sequence). There are 12 residues in the CDR3. V shed 5 bases and J shed 3 bases, with 11 bases lying between them. CDR3 nucleotide sequence: TGCAGTGCTCCAGGGATCAACTACGAGCAGTACTTC. This encodes CSAPGINYEQYF.

This clonotype was detected a few times. The chain is built from TRBV20-1 and TRBJ2-1; D gene unclear. Germline lookup yields CDR1 DFQATT and CDR2 SNEGSKA (reference sequence). V was trimmed by 3 bases and J by 6 bases, leaving 12 bases between them. CDR3 length: 13 residues. Here the CDR3 reads CSASVHRINEQFF. In nucleotides, the CDR3 is TGCAGTGCTAGTGTGCACCGGATCAATGAGCAGTTCTTC.

This clonotype was seen a handful of times. The DNA of the CDR3 is TGTGCCAGCCTCTCCGGGTCAGATACGCAGTATTTT. Translation: CASLSGSDTQYF. This rearrangement joins TRBV25-1 to TRBJ2-3; D not resolved. The CDR3 loop spans 12 amino acids. Germline lookup yields CDR1 MGHDK and CDR2 SYGVNS. V lost 8 bases, J lost 4 bases, and 10 bases lay in between.

The chain recombines TRBV20-1 with TRBJ2-7; D gene unclear. Germline V gene data show CDR1 as DFQATT and CDR2 as SNEGSKA (reference sequence). The CDR3 is 11 residues long. Between the trimmed V and J ends, which lost 3 bases and 5 bases, there was a span of 8 bases. CDR3 sequence reads: CSASPGNEQYF. In DNA form, the CDR3 reads TGCAGTGCTAGTCCTGGCAACGAGCAGTACTTC.

This clonotype was seen more than once but under ten times. The chain employs TRBV11-2 and TRBJ2-1; 7 nucleotides agree with TRBD1. Trimming at V came to 5 bases and at J to 3 bases, leaving 19 bases not matched to a gene. The CDR3 is made up of 19 amino acids. The germline V gene encodes CDR1 SGHAT and CDR2 FQNNGV. CDR3 nucleotides: TGTGCCAGCAGCCCGTACTTAGGGCACCGGGACAGCATCTACAATGAGCAGTTCTTC. Translating it yields CASSPYLGHRDSIYNEQFF.

This clonotype has only a few counts. The rearrangement links TRBV5-4 to TRBJ2-2; D not certain. The CDR3 totals 14 residues. Per the germline V gene, CDR1 is SGHNT and CDR2 is YYREEE (reference sequence). V was trimmed by 2 bases and J by 4 bases, leaving 9 bases between them. The CDR3 loop reads CASSFTSSTGELFF. In nucleotides, the CDR3 is TGTGCCAGCAGCTTCACGAGTAGCACCGGGGAGCTGTTTTTT.

This clonotype was seen only a few times. The chain combines TRBV20-1 with TRBJ2-7; 7 positions agree with TRBD2. The CDR3 totals 14 residues. The germline V gene encodes CDR1 DFQATT and CDR2 SNEGSKA (reference sequence). Trimming took 3 bases from V and 0 from J; bases not matched to a gene: 5. CDR3 sequence: CSASAGDSSYEQYF. CDR3 DNA: TGCAGTGCTAGCGCGGGGGATAGCTCCTACGAGCAGTACTTC.

The rearrangement uses TRBV7-9 and TRBJ2-3; D call uncertain. With 1 base removed from V and 8 bases from J, the gap between germline ends came to 10 bases. This CDR3 comprises 13 residues. Germline CDR1 SEHNR, CDR2 FQNEAQ (reference sequence). The CDR3 sequence: CASSLEEYGTQYF. In nucleotides, the CDR3 is TGTGCCAGCAGCTTAGAGGAGTACGGTACGCAGTATTTT.

The rearrangement links TRBV4-2 to TRBJ2-1, with a tentative D call TRBD2 (6 bases). The V end was cut by 1 base, the J end by 0 bases, with 10 bases between. CDR1 is LGHNA and CDR2 is YNFKEQ in the germline V gene. This CDR3 spans 16 amino acids. CDR3 in amino acids: CASSQGEASSYNEQFF. The DNA for the CDR3 is TGTGCCAGCAGCCAAGGGGAGGCCAGCTCCTACAATGAGCAGTTCTTC.

This clonotype was observed a handful of times. Here the CDR3 DNA reads TGTGCCAGCAGCGTACAGGGAAGCCTTGCTGGAAACACCATATATTTT. Protein: CASSVQGSLAGNTIYF. The V and J genes are TRBV9 and TRBJ1-3; tentative D call: TRBD1 (5 bases). The V gene lost 1 base and the J gene lost 2 bases, with 13 bases spanning the gap. Germline-derived CDR1 and CDR2 are SGDLS and YYNGEE. This CDR3 region has 16 residues.

The rearrangement joins TRBV7-2 to TRBJ2-4; D unclear. This CDR3 contains 11 residues. The V and J ends lost 1 base and 6 bases respectively, with 1 base between them. The germline V gene has CDR1 SGHTA and CDR2 FQGNSA. The CDR3 is CASSLVNIQYF. In nucleotides, the CDR3 is TGTGCCAGCAGCTTAGTAAACATTCAGTACTTC.

The chain combines TRBV15 with TRBJ2-1, with 9 bases fitting TRBD2. Trimming at V came to 5 bases and at J to 0 bases, leaving 14 bases not matched to a gene. Germline V CDR1 and CDR2: LNHNV, YYDKDF (reference sequence). This CDR3 contains 19 residues. CDR3 in DNA: TGTGCCACCAGCCCCCCGAGGACTAGCGTGTCGAGCTCCTACAATGAGCAGTTCTTC. This codes for CATSPPRTSVSSSYNEQFF.

The chain employs TRBV11-2 and TRBJ2-7, with TRBD2 identical over 9 bases. The CDR3 is 18 amino acids. Germline V gene lookup returns CDR1 SGHAT and CDR2 FQNNGV. The ends lost 6 bases at V and 0 bases at J; junction bases unmatched: 15. The CDR3 region is CASSYYHARGGGSYEQYF. CDR3 in DNA: TGTGCCAGCAGTTATTATCACGCGCGGGGGGGTGGCTCCTACGAGCAGTACTTC.

The J gene is TRBJ1-6, the V gene TRBV18; 10 bases match TRBD1. V gave up 9 bases and J gave up 5 bases; unmatched junction bases: 4. The length of the CDR3 is 14 residues. Germline CDR1 KGHSH, CDR2 LQKENI. CDR3 loop: CASTGTGDNSPLHF. DNA of the CDR3: TGTGCCAGTACCGGGACAGGGGATAATTCACCCCTCCACTTT.

This sequence joins TRBV7-2 and TRBJ2-1, with D perhaps TRBD2 (6 bases). In germline, CDR1 is SGHTA, CDR2 FQGNSA. V was cut by 4 bases and J by 8 bases, with 18 bases left in between. The CDR3 contains 15 residues. CDR3 loop: CASSSPRENRYEQFF. DNA of the CDR3: TGTGCCAGCAGCTCACCCCGGGAGAATAGGTATGAGCAGTTCTTC.

This clonotype was seen only a few times. The V gene is TRBV27, the J gene TRBJ2-1; 10 bases match TRBD2. CDR3 size: 14 residues. Germline CDR1 MNHEY, CDR2 SMNVEV (reference sequence). The V and J ends lost 3 bases and 9 bases, in that order; junction bases with no gene match: 5. The CDR3 sequence: CASSFLSGRVEQFF. The CDR3 DNA reads TGTGCCAGCAGTTTTCTCAGCGGGAGGGTTGAGCAGTTCTTC.

The rearrangement uses TRBV9 and TRBJ2-5, with 11 bases matching TRBD2. Germline-derived CDR1 and CDR2 are SGDLS and YYNGEE. The V segment lost 0 bases and the J segment 5 bases; nucleotides outside the gene matches: 6. The CDR3 totals 16 residues. CDR3: CASSVEWTSGWETQYF. The CDR3 nucleotides are TGTGCCAGCAGCGTAGAGTGGACTAGCGGGTGGGAGACCCAGTACTTC.

The table lists this clonotype with many counts. The V and J genes are TRBV24-1 and TRBJ2-5, with D uncertain. The germline CDR1 and CDR2 sequences are KGHDR and SFDVKD. V lost 5 bases to trimming and J lost 5 bases, with 11 bases between them. The CDR3 has 13 amino acids. CDR3 sequence reads: CATSAGVPETQYF. DNA for the CDR3: TGTGCCACCAGTGCCGGCGTTCCGGAGACCCAGTACTTC.